Below, 15 T cell receptor beta chains from the same sample are listed, as sequenced in a study of OX40 agonist ivuxolimab in advanced cancers. Measured with immunoSEQ multiplex PCR; TCRdb has only the in-frame clones, and not every one. The data show tens of thousands of clones, roughly 92% seen once. The material was CD4+ or CD8+ T cells sorted from blood, obtained in a trial of the OX40 agonist ivuxolimab. The receptor source for this set is an adult with an advanced solid tumor such as melanoma, head and neck, liver or kidney cancer.

The chain combines TRBV11-3 with TRBJ2-3; 12 nucleotides line up with TRBD2. In germline, CDR1 is SGHNT, CDR2 YENEEA. The CDR3 is made up of 18 amino acids. J was trimmed by 3 bases and V by 5 bases; bases with no gene match: 12. CDR3: CASSTAATSGSGTDTQYF. The DNA of the CDR3 is TGTGCCAGCAGCACAGCCGCGACTAGCGGGAGTGGAACAGATACGCAGTATTTT.

This clone was counted a few times. V gene TRBV30 combines with J gene TRBJ1-2; 7 bases agree with TRBD1. V gave up 2 bases and J gave up 4 bases; unmatched junction bases: 4. Germline loops: CDR1 GTSNPN, CDR2 SVGIG (reference sequence). The length of the CDR3 is 13 residues. In DNA, the CDR3 is TGTGCCTGGAGTCGGGACAGTGGCTATGGCTACACCTTC. Protein: CAWSRDSGYGYTF. Drawing the rest from reference TRBV30 and TRBJ1-2, the complete variable domain is SQTIHQWPATLVQPVGSPLSLECTVEGTSNPNLYWYRQAAGRGLQLLFYSVGIGQISSEVPQNLSASRPQDRQFILSSKKLLLSDSGFYLCAWSRDSGYGYTFGSGTRLTVV.

The J gene is TRBJ1-2, the V gene TRBV18; TRBD1 aligns across 7 bases. CDR1 is KGHSH, CDR2 LQKENI, per germline. The CDR3 extends over 15 amino acids. J was trimmed by 9 bases and V by 3 bases; bases with no gene match: 13. The CDR3 DNA sequence: TGTGCCAGCTCACCTCCGGGACAGTCTATTTGGAGCTACACCTTC. This gives the protein CASSPPGQSIWSYTF.

This clone has just one count. The V call is TRBV7-2, the J call TRBJ2-1, with D possibly matching TRBD1 (5 bases). CDR1 SGHTA and CDR2 FQGNSA come from the germline V gene. This CDR3 is 16 amino acids long. V lost 1 base and J 7 bases, leaving 17 bases between the germline ends. CDR3 sequence reads: CASSLDVGLSGNEQFF. CDR3 nucleotide sequence: TGTGCCAGCAGCTTAGACGTGGGGCTTAGTGGGAATGAGCAGTTCTTC. The whole variable domain, remainder taken from reference TRBV7-2 and TRBJ2-1, is GAGVSQSPSNKVTEKGKDVELRCDPISGHTALYWYRQSLGQGLEFLIYFQGNSAPDKSGLPSDRFSAERTGGSVSTLTIQRTQQEDSAVYLCASSLDVGLSGNEQFFGPGTRLTVL.

The chain combines TRBV6-1 with TRBJ1-5, with 7 nucleotides matching TRBD1. Germline V gene lookup returns CDR1 MNHNS and CDR2 SASEGT. Unmatched junction bases numbered 5, after V lost 8 bases and J lost 4 bases. The CDR3 has 13 residues. The CDR3 sequence: CASADRENQPQHF. CDR3 coding DNA: TGTGCCAGCGCTGACAGGGAAAATCAGCCCCAGCATTTT.

The chain uses TRBV19 and TRBJ1-3; a weak D match, TRBD1 (5 bases). The CDR3 totals 16 residues. V was shortened by 6 bases and J by 0 bases, with 15 bases between the two germline ends. Germline V gives CDR1 LNHDA, CDR2 SQIVND (reference sequence). The DNA for the CDR3 is TGTGCCAGTAGCTATGGTGGGGGAAGCTCTGGAAACACCATATATTTT. This encodes CASSYGGGSSGNTIYF.

This clone was seen a handful of times. The chain links TRBV30 to TRBJ1-1; D remains unclear. Germline V gene data show CDR1 as GTSNPN and CDR2 as SVGIG (reference sequence). The CDR3 has 12 residues. V lost 0 bases, J lost 9 bases, and 11 bases lay in between. This CDR3 reads CAWSVGAVKAFF. The CDR3 bases are TGTGCCTGGAGTGTAGGTGCAGTGAAAGCTTTCTTT.

The chain recombines TRBV14 with TRBJ2-2; 7 bases fit TRBD2. The CDR3 extends over 16 amino acids. Per germline, CDR1 SGHDN and CDR2 FVKESK. V lost 0 bases and J lost 3; bases outside the gene matches: 4. In DNA form, the CDR3 reads TGTGCCAGCAGCCAAGATCGGACTAGGGACACCGGGGAGCTGTTTTTT. As protein: CASSQDRTRDTGELFF.

This clone has only one observation. The chain uses TRBV18 and TRBJ2-7; D remains unclear. Germline CDR1 is KGHSH and CDR2 is LQKENI. The V end lost 2 bases, the J end lost 0 bases, and 11 bases lay between the germline ends. This CDR3 comprises 15 residues. The CDR3 here is CASSPVPVSSYEQYF. In DNA form, the CDR3 reads TGTGCCAGCTCACCAGTGCCGGTTAGCTCCTACGAGCAGTACTTC. Full variable domain (outside the CDR3, taken from reference TRBV18 and TRBJ2-7): NAGVMQNPRHLVRRRGQEARLRCSPMKGHSHVYWYRQLPEEGLKFMVYLQKENIIDESGMPKERFSAEFPKEGPSILRIQQVVRGDSAAYFCASSPVPVSSYEQYFGPGTRLTVT.

The chain uses TRBV29-1 and TRBJ2-3, with 8 bases that match TRBD2. The V gene end was trimmed by 7 bases and the J gene end by 6 bases; junction bases not matched to a gene: 6. The length of the CDR3 is 12 residues. Germline V lookup: CDR1 SQVTM, CDR2 ANQGSEA. The CDR3 protein is CSGGLVSDTQYF. As DNA, the CDR3 is TGCAGCGGGGGACTAGTTTCCGATACGCAGTATTTT.

This chain uses TRBV5-4 with TRBJ2-1; TRBD2 matches 7 bases. V lost 2 bases and J lost 6; bases outside the gene matches: 5. The CDR3 loop spans 14 amino acids. Germline CDR1 and CDR2: SGHNT and YYREEE (reference sequence). The CDR3 nucleotides are TGTGCCAGCAGCTTTAGCGGGTCGCGCAATGAGCAGTTCTTC. It yields the protein CASSFSGSRNEQFF.

V and J are TRBV7-6 and TRBJ1-4; D gene uncertain. The CDR3 loop spans 13 amino acids. Per the germline V gene, CDR1 is SGHVS and CDR2 is FNYEAQ. Trimming removed 3 bases from V and 6 bases from J, with 8 bases in between. CDR3 in DNA: TGTGCCAGCAGCTTTAGGGCCCATGAAAAACTGTTTTTT. Translated, it gives CASSFRAHEKLFF. The variable domain in full, completed from reference TRBV7-6 and TRBJ1-4, reads GAGVSQSPRYKVTKRGQDVALRCDPISGHVSLYWYRQALGQGPEFLTYFNYEAQQDKSGLPNDRFSAERPEGSISTLTIQRTEQRDSAMYRCASSFRAHEKLFFGSGTQLSVL.

This chain connects TRBV7-9 to TRBJ1-4; TRBD1 might be the D (6 bases). The V end was cut by 6 bases, the J end by 0 bases, with 11 bases between. The CDR3 contains 15 residues. Germline values: CDR1 SEHNR, CDR2 FQNEAQ (reference sequence). The CDR3 spells CASSRTGTTNEKLFF. CDR3 nucleotides: TGTGCCAGCAGTCGAACAGGGACAACTAATGAAAAACTGTTTTTT.

The V call is TRBV15, the J call TRBJ2-1; 7 bases agree with TRBD1. Germline V gene sequence: CDR1 LNHNV, CDR2 YYDKDF (reference sequence). V trimming: 3 bases; J trimming: 7 bases; junction bases outside the gene matches: 9. This CDR3 has 15 amino acids. The CDR3 region is CATSSGDRVLNEQFF. The DNA for the CDR3 is TGTGCCACCAGCAGTGGAGACAGGGTCCTGAATGAGCAGTTCTTC.

The chain links TRBV14 to TRBJ2-1; 7 bases are shared with TRBD1. V shed 4 bases, J shed 3 bases, and the junction held 6 bases outside the gene matches. There are 15 residues in the CDR3. Germline CDR1 and CDR2: SGHDN and FVKESK. The CDR3 DNA is TGTGCCAGCAGCCGCAACAGGGGTGGCTACAATGAGCAGTTCTTC. It yields the protein CASSRNRGGYNEQFF.